Listed here are 6 T cell receptor beta chains from one sample, sequenced in a study of long-term antiretroviral therapy in people with HIV (dated by TCRdb to between 2020 and 2023). The immunoSEQ hsTCRB v3.0 assay was used at survey level resolution to sequence the TRB variable region. In its TCRdb copy, this immuneACCESS table keeps in-frame sequences only and misses some clones. Where compared with another copy, unresolved V genes explain less than half of these, and the others have no known cause. Across this sample there are 30,000 to 40,000 clones, with approximately 80% seen only once. The top ten clonotypes cover around 8% of the sample. This specimen was unsorted PBMCs, taken 3.1 years after starting antiretroviral therapy. The receptors shown here come from a woman aged 45-65 years with HIV.

This clone showed up just a few times. Other DNA sequences in the sample encode the same CDR3. This sequence joins TRBV25-1 and TRBJ2-3, with a tentative D call TRBD1 (5 bases). Germline assignment: CDR1 MGHDK and CDR2 SYGVNS. This CDR3 is built from 13 residues. V lost 5 bases, J lost 1 base, and 7 bases lay in between. CDR3 nucleotide sequence: TGTGCCAGCAGTCAGGGTGGCACAGATACGCAGTATTTT. Translated: CASSQGGTDTQYF.

The V gene is TRBV5-1, the J gene TRBJ1-1, with D perhaps matching TRBD1 (5 bases). With 3 bases removed from V and 0 bases from J, the gap between germline ends came to 9 bases. The CDR3 is 14 amino acids. Germline-derived CDR1 and CDR2 are SGHRS and YFSETQ. This CDR3 reads CASSSGPLNTEAFF. In nucleotides, the CDR3 is TGCGCCAGCAGCTCGGGACCGTTGAACACTGAAGCTTTCTTT.

The V and J genes are TRBV6-1 and TRBJ2-1; a possible D gene is TRBD2 (6 bases). CDR3 size: 15 residues. The V gene lost 4 bases and the J gene lost 2 bases, with 12 bases spanning the gap. Germline CDR1 MNHNS, CDR2 SASEGT. The CDR3 DNA sequence: TGTGCCAGCAGTGTGATGGGGGGTCCCTACAATGAGCAGTTCTTC. Translation: CASSVMGGPYNEQFF.

The chain couples TRBV6-1 to TRBJ1-1; D unclear. The CDR3 contains 16 residues. Germline CDR1 and CDR2: MNHNS and SASEGT. Trimming stripped 0 bases from V and 0 bases from J, with 11 bases between. The CDR3: CASSEALGAMNTEAFF. The CDR3 bases are TGTGCCAGCAGTGAAGCGCTTGGCGCTATGAACACTGAAGCTTTCTTT.

The rearrangement joins TRBV30 to TRBJ1-6; D uncertain. Looked up from germline, CDR1 is GTSNPN and CDR2 is SVGIG (reference sequence). The CDR3 contains 13 residues. V was cut by 2 bases and J by 8 bases, with 10 bases left in between. CDR3 sequence reads: CAWSRREDSPLHF. CDR3 sequence (DNA): TGTGCCTGGAGTAGAAGGGAGGATTCACCCCTCCACTTT.

J is TRBJ2-2 and V is TRBV2; TRBD1 is a possible D gene (5 bases). Germline V CDR1 and CDR2: SNHLY, FYNNEI. The CDR3 spans 12 residues. With 7 bases removed from V and 6 bases from J, the gap between germline ends came to 9 bases. This chain's CDR3 is CASTGLAGELFF. CDR3 DNA sequence: TGTGCCAGCACAGGGCTCGCCGGGGAGCTGTTTTTT.